This entry lists 32 T cell receptor beta chains sequenced from one sample in a study of control samples from healthy donors and cancer patients. Profiled with immunoSEQ multiplex PCR; TCRdb holds only in-frame clones, not every one. The sample lists more than 110,000 clones; approximately 86% were seen once. The source material was blood. The receptors here all came from a woman between 25 and 40 years old in good health.

The genes are TRBV6-2 or TRBV6-3 and TRBJ1-6; D not certain. The V end lost 5 bases, the J end lost 8 bases, and 10 bases lay between the germline ends. The CDR3 has 13 residues. Germline-derived CDR1 and CDR2 are MNHEY and SVGEGT. CDR3 coding DNA: TGTGCCAGCAGTCTAGTTCTGGATTCACCCCTCCACTTT. Translation gives CASSLVLDSPLHF.

The rearrangement links TRBV15 to TRBJ2-3, with 8 bases that match TRBD2. Germline lookup yields CDR1 LNHNV and CDR2 YYDKDF (reference sequence). The junction had 9 bases not matched to a gene; V was cut back by 9 bases and J by 4 bases. This CDR3 is 14 amino acids long. The CDR3 sequence is CATNREGGADTQYF. The DNA for the CDR3 is TGTGCCACAAATCGGGAGGGGGGCGCAGATACGCAGTATTTT.

This sequence joins TRBV6-5 and TRBJ1-1; possible D gene TRBD1, 6 bases. Trimming stripped 10 bases from V and 3 bases from J, with 15 bases between. The germline CDR1 and CDR2 sequences are MNHEY and SVGAGI. This CDR3 contains 13 residues. CDR3 region: CATRDRSDTEAFF. The CDR3, as DNA: TGTGCCACCCGAGACAGGTCGGACACTGAAGCTTTCTTT.

The genes are TRBV7-2 and TRBJ1-2; D may be TRBD1 (5 bases). This CDR3 is 13 amino acids long. Germline CDR1 reads SGHTA; CDR2 reads FQGNSA. The germline V and J ends were trimmed by 0 bases and 5 bases, with 7 bases remaining between them. The DNA of the CDR3 is TGTGCCAGCAGCTTAGCCAGGGAGTATGGCTACACCTTC. It yields the protein CASSLAREYGYTF.

J is TRBJ2-3 and V is TRBV25-1, with 9 bases lining up with TRBD2. The junction had 8 bases not matched to a gene; V was cut back by 3 bases and J by 1 base. This CDR3 comprises 17 residues. CDR1 is MGHDK and CDR2 is SYGVNS in the germline V gene. The CDR3 is CASSDPGASGGTDTQYF. CDR3 bases: TGTGCCAGCAGTGATCCTGGGGCTAGCGGGGGCACAGATACGCAGTATTTT.

The chain joins TRBV7-9 to TRBJ2-1, with TRBD2 identical over 9 bases. The length of the CDR3 is 16 residues. J was trimmed by 8 bases and V by 0 bases; bases with no gene match: 8. CDR1 and CDR2 (germline): SEHNR, FQNEAQ (reference sequence). The CDR3 bases are TGTGCCAGCAGCTTAGCGAGACTAGCGGAGCCGGATGAGCAGTTCTTC. This codes for CASSLARLAEPDEQFF.

The V and J genes are TRBV12-3 or TRBV12-4 and TRBJ1-1, with D unclear. The CDR3 sequence is 12 residues long. V lost 6 bases to trimming and J lost 1 base, with 6 bases between them. Here the CDR3 reads CASSMANTEAFF. CDR3 bases: TGTGCCAGCAGCATGGCGAACACTGAAGCTTTCTTT.

The rearrangement uses TRBV5-1 and TRBJ2-1; 7 bases agree with TRBD2. V shed 2 bases, J shed 5 bases, and the junction held 10 bases outside the gene matches. The V gene's germline CDR1 is SGHRS and CDR2 YFSETQ. The CDR3 runs to 16 residues. CDR3 loop: CASSFGEGGKHNEQFF. CDR3 nucleotides: TGCGCCAGCAGCTTCGGCGAGGGAGGGAAGCACAATGAGCAGTTCTTC.

The chain carries TRBV3-1 (or the pseudogene TRBV3-2) and TRBJ2-7; D possibly matches TRBD1 or TRBD2 (6 bases each). Germline-derived CDR1 and CDR2 are LGHDT and YNNKEL (reference sequence). Trimming stripped 5 bases from V and 6 bases from J, with 11 bases between. The length of the CDR3 is 12 residues. The CDR3 spells CASSGGRGEQYF. The CDR3 DNA is TGTGCCAGCAGCGGGGGGCGGGGCGAGCAGTACTTC.

This chain connects TRBV7-9 to TRBJ1-1, with TRBD1 as a possible D gene (6 bases). The length of the CDR3 is 13 residues. Germline V lookup: CDR1 SEHNR, CDR2 FQNEAQ (reference sequence). Between the trimmed V and J ends, which lost 1 base and 4 bases, there was a span of 7 bases. CDR3 nucleotide sequence: TGTGCCAGCAGCTTAGAGGGGGGCACTGAAGCTTTCTTT. Translating gives CASSLEGGTEAFF.

V gene TRBV3-1 (or the pseudogene TRBV3-2) combines with J gene TRBJ2-3, with no clear D. CDR3 length equals 12 residues. Trimming removed 5 bases at V and 4 bases at J, with 7 bases between. The germline V gene has CDR1 LGHDT and CDR2 YNNKEL (reference sequence). CDR3 loop: CASSSHADTQYF. The CDR3 region has the DNA TGTGCCAGCAGCTCCCATGCAGATACGCAGTATTTT.

In its sample, this clone was seen once. The chain couples TRBV19 to TRBJ1-1, with D perhaps TRBD1 (5 bases). The germline V and J ends were trimmed by 6 bases and 4 bases, with 12 bases remaining between them. The CDR3 consists of 13 residues. Germline loops: CDR1 LNHDA, CDR2 SQIVND (reference sequence). CDR3 sequence: CASRAEGRTEAFF. Here the CDR3 DNA reads TGTGCCAGTAGGGCGGAGGGGCGCACTGAAGCTTTCTTT.

The chain joins TRBV3-1 (or the pseudogene TRBV3-2) to TRBJ2-7, with 10 nucleotides matching TRBD2. The CDR3 extends over 17 amino acids. V was clipped by 5 bases and J by 3 bases; unmatched bases: 13. Germline assignment: CDR1 LGHDT and CDR2 YNNKEL (reference sequence). CDR3: CASSRGLADPINYEQYF. CDR3 sequence (DNA): TGTGCCAGCAGCAGAGGACTAGCGGACCCAATAAACTACGAGCAGTACTTC.

The gene calls are TRBV5-6 and TRBJ2-6; D is ambiguous. Trimming pared 2 bases from V and 0 bases from J, leaving 18 bases between. The CDR3 consists of 19 residues. Per germline, CDR1 SGHDT and CDR2 YYEEEE. CDR3 protein: CASSFLGRPVGSGANVLTF. The CDR3 bases are TGTGCCAGCAGCTTTCTTGGGCGCCCCGTGGGCTCTGGGGCCAACGTCCTGACTTTC.

Note on this clone: An end of the junction does not agree with germline; a read error may underlie this. The chain has TRBV3-1 (or the pseudogene TRBV3-2) and TRBJ2-3; 7 bases line up with TRBD2. The CDR3 runs 12 residues. Germline CDR1 LGHDT, CDR2 YNNKEL (reference sequence). In nucleotides, the CDR3 is TGTGCCAGCAGCCAAGAAGCAGCGGGAAGACGTTTT. Its protein is CASSQEAAGRRF.

The J gene is TRBJ2-3, the V gene TRBV19; TRBD2 matches 9 bases. Germline trimming cut 8 bases from V and 4 bases from J; bases unmatched to any gene: 7. The CDR3 has 14 amino acids. Germline CDR1 is LNHDA and CDR2 is SQIVND (reference sequence). This CDR3 reads CASALAGDPDTQYF. Written as DNA, the CDR3 is TGTGCCAGTGCCTTAGCGGGAGACCCAGATACGCAGTATTTT.

This chain joins TRBV19 and TRBJ2-7; 12 bases are shared with TRBD2. There are 16 residues in the CDR3. V trimming: 5 bases; J trimming: 0 bases; junction bases outside the gene matches: 5. CDR1 is LNHDA and CDR2 is SQIVND in the germline V gene (reference sequence). The CDR3 loop is CASSESTSGSSYEQYF. The CDR3 DNA reads as TGTGCCAGTAGTGAATCGACTAGCGGGAGCTCCTACGAGCAGTACTTC.

The chain joins TRBV6-2 or TRBV6-3 to TRBJ2-2, with D perhaps matching TRBD1 (5 bases). The CDR3 runs to 16 residues. Trimming shortened V by 0 bases and J by 2 bases, and 10 bases separated the two germline ends. Germline values: CDR1 MNHEY, CDR2 SVGEGT. CDR3 bases: TGTGCCAGCAGTTACTCCGACAGAAAAAACACCGGGGAGCTGTTTTTT. Translated: CASSYSDRKNTGELFF.

The J gene is TRBJ1-2, the V gene TRBV30, with D perhaps matching TRBD1 (6 bases). Germline V gene data show CDR1 as GTSNPN and CDR2 as SVGIG (reference sequence). Trimming pared 4 bases from V and 5 bases from J, leaving 14 bases between. The CDR3 consists of 13 residues. The CDR3: CAWTDRETYGYTF. The CDR3, as DNA: TGTGCCTGGACGGACAGAGAGACTTATGGCTACACCTTC. Combining the CDR3 with reference TRBV30 and TRBJ1-2 gives the whole variable domain SQTIHQWPATLVQPVGSPLSLECTVEGTSNPNLYWYRQAAGRGLQLLFYSVGIGQISSEVPQNLSASRPQDRQFILSSKKLLLSDSGFYLCAWTDRETYGYTFGSGTRLTVV.

V is TRBV4-1 and J is TRBJ1-1; D perhaps matches TRBD1 (5 bases). Looked up from germline, CDR1 is MGHRA and CDR2 is YSYEKL. Trimming pared 2 bases from V and 1 base from J, leaving 11 bases between. This CDR3 has 15 residues. The CDR3 bases are TGCGCCAGCAGCCAATTCCAGGGATCGAACACTGAAGCTTTCTTT. Translation gives CASSQFQGSNTEAFF.

The rearrangement links TRBV3-1 (or the pseudogene TRBV3-2) to TRBJ2-3; no definite D call. CDR3 size: 14 residues. V gave up 0 bases and J gave up 2 bases, with 6 bases separating them. Germline V gene sequence: CDR1 LGHDT, CDR2 YNNKEL (reference sequence). CDR3 in amino acids: CASSQDLVTDTQYF. The CDR3 DNA reads TGTGCCAGCAGCCAAGACCTCGTCACAGATACGCAGTATTTT.

The chain recombines TRBV5-1 with TRBJ2-1, with 7 bases fitting TRBD2. Germline CDR1 is SGHRS and CDR2 is YFSETQ. The CDR3 is 15 amino acids. V lost 4 bases and J lost 0; bases outside the gene matches: 4. DNA of the CDR3: TGCGCCAGCAGCGTAGCGGGTAGCTCCTACAATGAGCAGTTCTTC. Residues: CASSVAGSSYNEQFF. The whole variable domain, filled in from reference TRBV5-1 and TRBJ2-1, reads KAGVTQTPRYLIKTRGQQVTLSCSPISGHRSVSWYQQTPGQGLQFLFEYFSETQRNKGNFPGRFSGRQFSNSRSEMNVSTLELGDSALYLCASSVAGSSYNEQFFGPGTRLTVL.

The chain couples TRBV30 to TRBJ2-7; 7 nucleotides align to TRBD2. Germline V CDR1 and CDR2: GTSNPN, SVGIG (reference sequence). Trimming removed 4 bases from V and 2 bases from J; junction bases left unmatched: 5. The CDR3 extends over 13 amino acids. As DNA, the CDR3 is TGTGCCTGGAACCGGGACTACCCCTACGAGCAGTACTTC. This gives the protein CAWNRDYPYEQYF.

This clone is a singleton in its sample. V usage is TRBV16 and J usage is TRBJ1-1; 7 nucleotides match TRBD1. This CDR3 comprises 13 residues. Losses at the gene ends were 4 bases for V and 11 bases for J; bases not matched to a gene: 10. Germline-derived CDR1 and CDR2 are KGHSY and FQNENV. In nucleotides, the CDR3 is TGTGCCAGCAGCCCCTCCCCGACAGGGTGGGCTTTCTTT. Protein sequence: CASSPSPTGWAFF.

The chain uses TRBV11-2 and TRBJ1-5; no reliable D call. V gave up 0 bases and J gave up 4 bases, with 7 bases separating them. The CDR3 contains 14 residues. Germline CDR1 is SGHAT and CDR2 is FQNNGV. The CDR3 spells CASSLDPGNQPQHF. The CDR3 region has the DNA TGTGCCAGCAGCTTAGATCCAGGTAATCAGCCCCAGCATTTT.

The genes are TRBV4-1 and TRBJ2-3; TRBD1 matches at 9 bases. Trimming at V came to 3 bases and at J to 3 bases, leaving 10 bases not matched to a gene. In germline, CDR1 is MGHRA, CDR2 YSYEKL. The CDR3 totals 17 residues. The chain's CDR3 is CASSQLPGTGSTDTQYF. CDR3 nucleotides: TGCGCCAGCAGCCAGCTCCCGGGGACAGGGTCGACAGATACGCAGTATTTT.

This chain joins TRBV28 and TRBJ2-7, with D uncertain. The CDR3 contains 14 residues. V was cut by 7 bases and J by 0 bases, with 13 bases left in between. From germline, CDR1 is MDHEN and CDR2 SYDVKM. The CDR3 bases are TGTGCCAGCAAATCGAGGACCAACTCCTACGAGCAGTACTTC. It encodes CASKSRTNSYEQYF.

This chain links TRBV30 with TRBJ1-5; possibly TRBD1 for D (5 bases). The germline gives CDR1 GTSNPN, CDR2 SVGIG (reference sequence). Deletions cut 5 bases from V and 3 bases from J, with 11 bases between. The CDR3 has 13 residues. The CDR3 DNA follows: TGTGCCTGGGGCGGGGGTAACAATCAGCCCCAGCATTTT. Translation: CAWGGGNNQPQHF.

The CDR3 loop is CSVTGPSLGYTF. The CDR3 nucleotides are TGCAGCGTGACAGGACCGAGTCTCGGCTACACCTTC. This sequence joins TRBV29-1 and TRBJ1-2; D perhaps matches TRBD1 (6 bases). Germline lookup yields CDR1 SQVTM and CDR2 ANQGSEA. CDR3 length: 12 residues. V lost 6 bases to trimming and J lost 8 bases, with 16 bases between them.

The chain links TRBV4-2 to TRBJ2-7; tentative D call: TRBD1 (5 bases). Germline CDR1 reads LGHNA; CDR2 reads YNFKEQ. The V gene lost 4 bases and the J gene lost 3 bases, with 13 bases spanning the gap. The CDR3 totals 14 residues. CDR3 DNA: TGTGCCAGCAGCCCGCCAGGGCCTTACTACGAGCAGTACTTC. Translated: CASSPPGPYYEQYF.

The rearrangement joins TRBV5-5 to TRBJ2-3, with 8 bases aligning to TRBD1. V lost 3 bases to trimming and J lost 0 bases; unmatched junction nucleotides: 6. In germline, CDR1 is SGHKS, CDR2 YYEKEE (reference sequence). The CDR3 runs to 16 residues. The CDR3 DNA is TGTGCCAGCAGCTACGGGACAGGTGGGAGCACAGATACGCAGTATTTT. Translation gives CASSYGTGGSTDTQYF.

The chain links TRBV6-5 to TRBJ2-7, with D possibly being TRBD2 (7 bases). Germline V gene sequence: CDR1 MNHEY, CDR2 SVGAGI. The CDR3 covers 14 residues. V lost 2 bases to trimming and J lost 6 bases, with 14 bases between them. The CDR3 region is CASSYPGQRGEQYF. In DNA, the CDR3 is TGTGCCAGCAGTTACCCCGGACAGCGGGGCGAGCAGTACTTC.